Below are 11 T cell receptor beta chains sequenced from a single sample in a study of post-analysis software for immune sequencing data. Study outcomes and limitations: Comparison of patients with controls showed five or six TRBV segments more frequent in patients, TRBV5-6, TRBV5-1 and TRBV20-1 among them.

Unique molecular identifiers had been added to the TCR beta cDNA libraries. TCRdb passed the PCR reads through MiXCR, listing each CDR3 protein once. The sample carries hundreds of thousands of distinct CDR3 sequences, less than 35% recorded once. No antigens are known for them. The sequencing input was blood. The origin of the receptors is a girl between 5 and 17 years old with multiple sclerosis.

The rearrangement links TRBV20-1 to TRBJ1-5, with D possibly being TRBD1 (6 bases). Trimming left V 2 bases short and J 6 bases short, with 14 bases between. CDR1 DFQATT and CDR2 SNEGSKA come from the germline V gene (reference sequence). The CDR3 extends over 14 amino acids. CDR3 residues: CSARIGGSRQPQHF. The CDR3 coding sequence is TGCAGTGCTAGAATAGGGGGGTCGCGTCAGCCCCAGCATTTT.

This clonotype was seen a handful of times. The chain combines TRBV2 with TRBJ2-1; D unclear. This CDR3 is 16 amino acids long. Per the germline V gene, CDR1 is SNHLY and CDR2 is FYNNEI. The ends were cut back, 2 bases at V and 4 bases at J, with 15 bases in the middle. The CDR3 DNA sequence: TGTGCCAGCAGTGAACGTCCGGACCCCCGGTACAATGAGCAGTTCTTC. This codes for CASSERPDPRYNEQFF.

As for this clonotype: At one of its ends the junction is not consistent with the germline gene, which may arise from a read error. Written as DNA, the CDR3 is TGTGCCAGCAGTTTGAACAGGGCTTCACCCCCCCACTTT. As protein: CASSLNRASPPHF. The gene calls are TRBV27 and TRBJ1-6; tentatively, D is TRBD1 (6 bases). The CDR3 has 13 amino acids. The V gene's germline CDR1 is MNHEY and CDR2 SMNVEV (reference sequence).

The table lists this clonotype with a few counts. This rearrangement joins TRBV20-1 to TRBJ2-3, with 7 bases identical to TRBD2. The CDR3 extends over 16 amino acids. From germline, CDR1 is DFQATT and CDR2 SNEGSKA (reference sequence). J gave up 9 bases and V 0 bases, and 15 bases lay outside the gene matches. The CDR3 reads CSARDPDQRWGGTQYF. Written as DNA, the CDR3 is TGCAGTGCTAGAGATCCGGATCAGCGCTGGGGGGGGACGCAGTATTTT.

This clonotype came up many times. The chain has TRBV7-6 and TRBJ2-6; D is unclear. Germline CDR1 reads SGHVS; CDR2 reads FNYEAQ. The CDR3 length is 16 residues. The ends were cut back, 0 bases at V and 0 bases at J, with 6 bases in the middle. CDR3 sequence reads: CASSLAAISGANVLTF. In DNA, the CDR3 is TGTGCCAGCAGCTTAGCTGCGATCTCTGGGGCCAACGTCCTGACTTTC.

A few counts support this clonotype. This CDR3 reads CSVDSPNYGYTF. CDR3 nucleotides: TGCAGCGTTGATTCTCCTAACTATGGCTACACCTTC. This rearrangement joins TRBV29-1 to TRBJ1-2; D gene ambiguous. The CDR3 covers 12 residues. V was pared by 3 bases and J by 0 bases, with 5 bases between. CDR1 and CDR2 from the germline V gene are SQVTM and ANQGSEA.

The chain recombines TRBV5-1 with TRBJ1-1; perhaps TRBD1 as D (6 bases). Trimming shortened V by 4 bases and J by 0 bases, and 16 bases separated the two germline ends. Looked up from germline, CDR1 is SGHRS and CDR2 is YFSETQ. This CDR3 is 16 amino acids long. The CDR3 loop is CASSKQTGLMNTEAFF. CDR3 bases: TGCGCCAGCAGCAAACAGACAGGCCTGATGAACACTGAAGCTTTCTTT.

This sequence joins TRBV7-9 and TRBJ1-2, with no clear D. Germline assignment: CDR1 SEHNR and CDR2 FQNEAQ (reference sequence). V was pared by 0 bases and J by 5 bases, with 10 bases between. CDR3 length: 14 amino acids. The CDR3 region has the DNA TGTGCCAGCAGCTTAGCGGCCACGGCTTATGGCTACACCTTC. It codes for CASSLAATAYGYTF.

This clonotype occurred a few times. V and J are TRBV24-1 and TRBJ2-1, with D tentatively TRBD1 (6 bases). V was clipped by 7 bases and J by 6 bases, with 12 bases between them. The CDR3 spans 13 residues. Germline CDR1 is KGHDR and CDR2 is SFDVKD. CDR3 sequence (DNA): TGTGCCACCAGGACTATACAGGGCAATGAGCAGTTCTTC. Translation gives CATRTIQGNEQFF.

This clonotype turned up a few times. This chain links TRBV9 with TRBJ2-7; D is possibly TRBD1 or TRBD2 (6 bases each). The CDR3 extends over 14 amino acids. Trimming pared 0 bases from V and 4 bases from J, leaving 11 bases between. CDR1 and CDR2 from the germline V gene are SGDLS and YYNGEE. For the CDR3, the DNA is TGTGCCAGCAGCGTAGGGGGGGACACTTACGAGCAGTACTTC. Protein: CASSVGGDTYEQYF.

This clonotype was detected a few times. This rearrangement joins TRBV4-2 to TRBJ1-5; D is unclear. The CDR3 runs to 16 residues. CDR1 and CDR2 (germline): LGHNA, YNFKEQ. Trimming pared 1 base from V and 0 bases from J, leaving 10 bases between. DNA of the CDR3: TGTGCCAGCAGCCAAGTGGATGGAAATAGCAATCAGCCCCAGCATTTT. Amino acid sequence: CASSQVDGNSNQPQHF.